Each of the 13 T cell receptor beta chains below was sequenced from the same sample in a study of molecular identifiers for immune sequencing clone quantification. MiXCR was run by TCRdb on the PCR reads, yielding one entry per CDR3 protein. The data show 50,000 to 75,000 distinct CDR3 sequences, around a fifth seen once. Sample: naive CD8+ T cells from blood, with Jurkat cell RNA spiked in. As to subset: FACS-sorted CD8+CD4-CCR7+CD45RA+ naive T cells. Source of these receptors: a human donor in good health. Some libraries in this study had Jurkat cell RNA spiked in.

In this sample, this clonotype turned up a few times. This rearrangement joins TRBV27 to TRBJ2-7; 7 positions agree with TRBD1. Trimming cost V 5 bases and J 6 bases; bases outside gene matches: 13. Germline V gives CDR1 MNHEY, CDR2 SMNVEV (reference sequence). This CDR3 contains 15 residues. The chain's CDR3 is CASSQIQGIVGEQYF. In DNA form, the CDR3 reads TGTGCCAGCAGTCAAATACAGGGGATAGTTGGCGAGCAGTACTTC.

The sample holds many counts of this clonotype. The CDR3 coding sequence is TGTGCCAGCAGACACGGGACATCGAACACCGGGGAGCTGTTTTTT. This codes for CASRHGTSNTGELFF. This chain connects TRBV6-1 to TRBJ2-2; D possibly corresponds to TRBD1 (6 bases). The CDR3 totals 15 residues. The germline V and J ends were trimmed by 6 bases and 0 bases, with 11 bases remaining between them. CDR1 is MNHNS, CDR2 SASEGT, per germline.

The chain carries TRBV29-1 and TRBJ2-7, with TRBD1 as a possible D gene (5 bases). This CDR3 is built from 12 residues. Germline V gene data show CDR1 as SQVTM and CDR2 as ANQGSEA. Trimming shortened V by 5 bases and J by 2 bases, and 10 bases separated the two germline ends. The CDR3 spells CSVLRGPYEQYF. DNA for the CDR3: TGCAGCGTTCTTAGGGGCCCCTACGAGCAGTACTTC.

The CDR3, as DNA: TGTGCCAGCAGCTCGTCGGGACTAGCGGGATTCAGGGGCAACAATGAGCAGTTCTTC. It yields the protein CASSSSGLAGFRGNNEQFF. The chain couples TRBV7-6 to TRBJ2-1; TRBD2 aligns across 13 bases. This CDR3 is 19 amino acids long. Per the germline V gene, CDR1 is SGHVS and CDR2 is FNYEAQ. V lost 4 bases to trimming and J lost 5 bases; unmatched junction nucleotides: 14.

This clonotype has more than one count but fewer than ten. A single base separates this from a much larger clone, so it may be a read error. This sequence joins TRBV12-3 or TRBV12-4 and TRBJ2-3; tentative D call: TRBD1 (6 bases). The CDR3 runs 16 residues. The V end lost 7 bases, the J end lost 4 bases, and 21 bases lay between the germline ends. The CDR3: CASKPSRGRLPDTQYF. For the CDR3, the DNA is TGTGCCAGCAAGCCTAGCAGGGGCCGTCTACCAGATACGCAGTATTTT.

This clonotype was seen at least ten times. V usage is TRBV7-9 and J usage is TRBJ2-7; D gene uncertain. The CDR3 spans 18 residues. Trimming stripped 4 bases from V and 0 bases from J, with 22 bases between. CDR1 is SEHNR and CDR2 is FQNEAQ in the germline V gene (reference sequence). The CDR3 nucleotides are TGTGCCAGCAGCTCCGCGGTTGCCAGGACCCGCTACTCCTACGAGCAGTACTTC. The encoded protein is CASSSAVARTRYSYEQYF.

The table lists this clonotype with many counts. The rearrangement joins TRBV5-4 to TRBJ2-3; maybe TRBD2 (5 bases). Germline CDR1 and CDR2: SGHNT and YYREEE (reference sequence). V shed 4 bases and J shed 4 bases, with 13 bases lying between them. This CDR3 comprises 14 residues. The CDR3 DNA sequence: TGTGCCAGCAGCCTCATTCTAGCCCCAGATACGCAGTATTTT. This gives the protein CASSLILAPDTQYF.

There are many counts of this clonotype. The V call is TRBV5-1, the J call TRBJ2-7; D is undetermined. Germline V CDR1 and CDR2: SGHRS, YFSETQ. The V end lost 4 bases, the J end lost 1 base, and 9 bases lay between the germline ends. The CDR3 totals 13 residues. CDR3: CASSPLGSYEQYF. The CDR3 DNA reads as TGCGCCAGCAGCCCGTTAGGGTCCTACGAGCAGTACTTC.

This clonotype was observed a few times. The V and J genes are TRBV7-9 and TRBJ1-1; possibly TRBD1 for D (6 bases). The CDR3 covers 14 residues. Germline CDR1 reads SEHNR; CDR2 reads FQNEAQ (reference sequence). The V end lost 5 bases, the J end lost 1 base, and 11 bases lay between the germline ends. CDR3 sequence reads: CASSPWTANTEAFF. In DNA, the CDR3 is TGTGCCAGCAGCCCTTGGACAGCGAACACTGAAGCTTTCTTT.

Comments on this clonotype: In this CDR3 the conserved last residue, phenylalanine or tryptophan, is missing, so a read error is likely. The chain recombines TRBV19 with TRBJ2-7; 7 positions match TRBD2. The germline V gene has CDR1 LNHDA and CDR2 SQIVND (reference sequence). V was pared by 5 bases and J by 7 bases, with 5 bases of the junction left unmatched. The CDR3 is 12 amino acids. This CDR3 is CASSATSVEQYY. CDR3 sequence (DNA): TGTGCCAGTAGTGCTACTAGCGTTGAGCAGTACTAC.

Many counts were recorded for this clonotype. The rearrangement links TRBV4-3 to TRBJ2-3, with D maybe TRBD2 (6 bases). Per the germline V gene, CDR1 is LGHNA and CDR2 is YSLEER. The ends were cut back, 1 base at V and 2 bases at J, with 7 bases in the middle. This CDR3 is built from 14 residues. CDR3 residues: CASSQVAVTDTQYF. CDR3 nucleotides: TGCGCCAGCAGCCAAGTAGCGGTCACAGATACGCAGTATTTT.

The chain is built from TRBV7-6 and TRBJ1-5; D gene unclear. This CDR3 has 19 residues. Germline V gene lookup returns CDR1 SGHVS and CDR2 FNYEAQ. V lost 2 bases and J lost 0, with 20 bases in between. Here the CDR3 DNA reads TGTGCCAGCAGCTTAACACCAATCAATACATTGGATAGCAATCAGCCCCAGCATTTT. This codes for CASSLTPINTLDSNQPQHF. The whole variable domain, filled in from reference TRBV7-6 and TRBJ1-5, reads GAGVSQSPRYKVTKRGQDVALRCDPISGHVSLYWYRQALGQGPEFLTYFNYEAQQDKSGLPNDRFSAERPEGSISTLTIQRTEQRDSAMYRCASSLTPINTLDSNQPQHFGDGTRLSIL.

This chain's CDR3 is CASSDMEQFF. The CDR3 DNA is TGCGCCAGCAGTGACATGGAGCAGTTCTTC. The V gene is TRBV10-2, the J gene TRBJ2-1; D remains unclear. Germline values: CDR1 WSHSY, CDR2 SAAADI. V shed 3 bases and J shed 10 bases, with 4 bases lying between them. The CDR3 covers 10 residues.